This TCR beta chain was observed in a study of Tregs in tolerant kidney transplant recipients (dated by TCRdb to between 2018 and 2020). For context, the study as a whole: The study applied TCRbeta sequencing to find donor-specific regulatory T cells before combined kidney and bone marrow transplantation and then followed those same cells after transplant. In a few healthy controls, several methods of expanding Tregs specific for an allogeneic donor were compared by TCRbeta repertoire sequencing.

For TCRbeta CDR3 sequencing, genomic DNA from the sorted cells was extracted using the QIAGEN DNeasy Blood and Tissue Kit. Through immunoSEQ, high-throughput TCRbeta CDR3 sequencing was done commercially, including PCR amplification with internal controls and bias correction. The paper's data handling went like this. Unique productive TCRbeta sequences were defined by CDR3 nucleotide sequence when primers matched and otherwise by CDR3 amino acid sequence together with Vbeta and Jbeta genes. Sorting error was corrected by removing sequences shared between sorted populations at a frequency ratio of 2:1 or less, and the remaining shared sequences were assigned to the higher population. A sequence counted as donor-reactive if, in CFSE-low cells, the sequence had a frequency of at least 0.01% and was expanded at least 5-fold compared with unstimulated cells. Jensen-Shannon divergence, calculated on the top 100 TCRbeta sequences ranked by frequency, was used to quantify repertoire divergence. When a sample had multiple sequencing runs, each run was corrected for sorting error separately and the runs were then pooled. What TCRdb holds here is the immuneACCESS table cut down to in-frame rearrangements. Part of the clones is not present; checked against another copy, under half of the missing clones reflect an unresolved V gene, and the others are unexplained. That table supplies the V and J calls and clone size; D and trimming were determined from the DNA. The sample table contains about 240,000 clones; only one count was recorded for approximately 83% of them. The ten largest account for approximately 0.69% of the sample.

Points the paper makes about the study in general: The most biologically relevant and donor-specific TCRbeta repertoire appeared to be identified by expanding Tregs with activated donor B cells. Because only a small number of patients were included, the study had limitations, and the results will need to be validated in larger populations as well as under other immunosuppression protocols. Biological reproducibility was not examined directly, but technical replication error appeared to be minimal.

Thawed PBMCs were FACS-sorted into unstimulated Tregs (CD4+CD25+CD127-), CD4+ non-Tregs (CD4+CD25-), CD4 cells and CD8 cells. Healthy control blood was obtained either as purchased buffy coats or from healthy volunteers. Healthy control blood was processed to PBMCs by Ficoll density gradient and cryopreserved, and patient PBMCs were collected before and after transplant. Points on this clone: Its antigen remains unidentified. No much larger clone exists at a distance of one base, and base qualities are not known.

Sequencing was performed on CD4+ T cells from blood. This TCR derives from a human donor in good health.

The CDR3 protein: CASSKGTSTNEKLFF. The bases are TGTGCCAGCAGTAAGGGGACATCCACTAATGAAAAACTGTTTTTT. The sequence joins TRBV6-1 to TRBJ1-4; the D segment could be TRBD1, given 6 matching bases. The V end loses 5 bases and the J end loses 2 bases, and a stretch of 12 bases separates them. Reading from cysteine to phenylalanine, the CDR3 counts 15 amino acids. Here the CDR3 DNA is all that survives: 45 bases in frame from base 1. Based on the germline V gene, the CDR1 and CDR2 sequences are MNHNS and SASEGT.